The 3 T cell receptor beta chains in this list originate from one sample, sequenced in a study of shared T cell receptors in the human thymus. Repertoires were generated with immunoSEQ multiplex PCR, while TCRdb's copy carries only in-frame clones and drops some. The profile shows hundreds of thousands of clones, over 75% of them singletons. The sample was also linked to a second study, of human thymus T cells.

Sequencing input: thymocytes. The receptor set was obtained from a boy under three years old with a congenital heart defect.

The V gene is TRBV29-1, the J gene TRBJ1-5; perhaps TRBD1 as D (6 bases). The CDR3 is 14 residues long. V was pared by 4 bases and J by 4 bases, with 14 bases between. Germline CDR1 is SQVTM and CDR2 is ANQGSEA. CDR3: CSVGDTGGNQPQHF. Here the CDR3 DNA reads TGCAGCGTTGGGGACACGGGGGGAAATCAGCCCCAGCATTTT. Filled out from reference TRBV29-1 and TRBJ1-5, the complete variable domain reads SAVISQKPSRDICQRGTSLTIQCQVDSQVTMMFWYRQQPGQSLTLIATANQGSEATYESGFVIDKFPISRPNLTFSTLTVSNMSPEDSSIYLCSVGDTGGNQPQHFGDGTRLSIL.

This clone was observed a handful of times. The chain has TRBV4-2 and TRBJ1-1; unclear D gene. The CDR3 is 18 residues long. V lost 1 base and J 4 bases, leaving 22 bases between the germline ends. Germline CDR1 and CDR2: LGHNA and YNFKEQ. CDR3 amino acids: CASSQGDSDGKRATEAFF. The CDR3 DNA reads TGTGCCAGCAGCCAAGGGGATTCCGACGGGAAAAGGGCCACTGAAGCTTTCTTT.

The CDR3 coding sequence is TGTGCCAGCAGCCCGACGGGACAGGGGAATGAAAAACTGTTTTTT. Residues: CASSPTGQGNEKLFF. The chain recombines TRBV9 with TRBJ1-4; TRBD1 matches at 10 bases. Germline V gives CDR1 SGDLS, CDR2 YYNGEE. The CDR3 is made up of 15 amino acids. Unmatched junction bases numbered 5, after V lost 4 bases and J lost 5 bases.